These T cell receptor beta chains were read from a single sample in a study of blood T cells in healthy people across ages. Via MiXCR, TCRdb re-called the 5' RACE reads, giving one row per CDR3 protein. Among approximately 1.5 million distinct CDR3 sequences listed, approximately 32% were seen once. The sequencing sample was made of blood. The origin of the receptors is a woman in her twenties or thirties in good health. The CDR3 runs from the conserved cysteine through the conserved F or W.

j_call v_call cdr3_aa
TRBJ2-6 TRBV19 CASSMLGQHFSGANVLTF
TRBJ1-2 TRBV7-2 CASSLGFDRAYGYTF
TRBJ2-7 TRBV15 CATSPRTGAGEQYF
TRBJ1-2 TRBV29-1 CSVVLDTPYYGYTF
TRBJ1-5 TRBV12-3/TRBV12-4 CASSTDSLSNQPQHF
TRBJ2-1 TRBV20-1 CSARDLVGGPTYNEQFF
TRBJ2-5 TRBV5-6 CASSLSGTLFQETQYF
TRBJ1-1 TRBV4-1 CASSKSTARMNTEAFF
TRBJ2-2 TRBV13 CASSTGQGRTGELFF
TRBJ1-2 TRBV15 CATMSFKGNGYTF
TRBJ1-1 TRBV3-1 CASNPHAQAEAFF
TRBJ2-3 TRBV7-8 CANSQEPLPSSYGDTQYF
TRBJ2-3 TRBV9 CASSVGGGEDTDTQYF
TRBJ2-1 TRBV6-6 CASSYSIPYNEQFF
TRBJ2-3 TRBV5-1 CASSSQTPLTDTQYF
TRBJ2-1 TRBV13 CASSPYMSGTNEQFF
TRBJ2-1 TRBV11-2 CASSLDGIPKANEQFF
- TRBV28 CASMAQGWAYEQYF
TRBJ2-3 TRBV2 CASNSGTADTQYF
TRBJ2-2 TRBV13 CASSLGRPTGELFF
TRBJ2-3 TRBV28 CASSLGKNTDTQYF
TRBJ2-1 TRBV27 CASSASQGHSYNEQFF
TRBJ2-7 TRBV3-1 CASSQGDLPDEQYF
TRBJ1-2 TRBV29-1 CSDLQGNGYTF
TRBJ1-1 TRBV5-1 CTSSLETGTEAFF
TRBJ1-1 TRBV6-6 CASSYSLKMNTEAFF
TRBJ1-1 TRBV7-9 CASSFRGQGNTEAFF
TRBJ2-7 TRBV7-2 CASSMGLYYEQYF
TRBJ2-3 TRBV6-1 CASGRGYGTDTQYF
TRBJ2-3 TRBV29-1 CSVGVGDTQYF
TRBJ2-7 TRBV7-9 CASGDRAYKQYF
TRBJ2-7 TRBV18 CASSPADGYEQYF
TRBJ2-7 TRBV20-1 CSAKEGRHEQYF
TRBJ1-5 TRBV6-5 CVSSYSRNNQPQHF
TRBJ1-1 TRBV3-1 CASSQAERVAFF
TRBJ1-1 TRBV29-1 CSVEGGQMNTEAFF
TRBJ2-3 TRBV20-1 CSAPGKIGTDTQYF
TRBJ2-7 TRBV6-2/TRBV6-3 CASRGRLALRGEQYF